A selection of T cell receptor beta chains follows, all from one sample in a study of blood T cell repertoires in COVID-19. The data were produced by immunoSEQ multiplex PCR, yet TCRdb's version contains in-frame clones alone and is incomplete. The sample carries around 63,000 clones, around four fifths recorded once. Sequencing used peripheral blood. Receptor source: a woman in her seventies with acute or convalescent COVID-19. Both conserved end residues are part of each CDR3. Fields, in order: V gene, CDR3 length, clone size, J gene, D gene, CDR3 protein, CDR3 DNA. The D gene is left open where the match is weak. A clone size is listed for some rows: how often the clone was seen (once, few, many), or a class if it is expanded.

v_gene: TRBV5-6; len: 16; abundance: .; j_gene: TRBJ1-1; d_gene: .; CDR3aa: CASSLEGYFLNTEAFF; CDR3nt: TGTGCCAGCAGCTTGGAGGGGTACTTTCTGAACACTGAAGCTTTCTTT
v_gene: TRBV10-2; len: 12; abundance: .; j_gene: TRBJ2-1; d_gene: .; CDR3aa: CASSMDGSEQFF; CDR3nt: TGCGCCAGCAGCATGGACGGGAGTGAGCAGTTCTTC
v_gene: TRBV15; len: 14; abundance: .; j_gene: TRBJ2-7; d_gene: .; CDR3aa: CATSRDEIGTRREF; CDR3nt: TGTGCCACCAGCAGAGATGAGATTGGGACAAGGCGTGAATTC
v_gene: TRBV7-3; len: 11; abundance: .; j_gene: TRBJ1-6; d_gene: .; CDR3aa: CASSLILLLHF; CDR3nt: TGTGCCAGCAGCTTAATTTTACTCCTCCACTTT
v_gene: TRBV7-9; len: 13; abundance: .; j_gene: TRBJ1-2; d_gene: .; CDR3aa: CASSYREDYGYTF; CDR3nt: TGTGCCAGCAGCTATAGGGAGGACTATGGCTACACCTTC
v_gene: TRBV19; len: 15; abundance: few; j_gene: TRBJ1-3; d_gene: .; CDR3aa: CASARTAFTGNTIYF; CDR3nt: TGTGCCAGTGCCAGGACAGCTTTTACTGGAAACACCATATATTTT
v_gene: TRBV14; len: 14; abundance: .; j_gene: TRBJ1-2; d_gene: .; CDR3aa: CASSQNPEPGGYTF; CDR3nt: TGTGCCAGCAGCCAGAACCCGGAGCCGGGAGGCTACACCTTC
v_gene: TRBV15; len: 15; abundance: large; j_gene: TRBJ1-2; d_gene: .; CDR3aa: CATSRDTQGSYGYTF; CDR3nt: TGTGCCACCAGCAGAGATACCCAGGGCAGCTATGGCTACACCTTC
v_gene: TRBV9; len: 13; abundance: .; j_gene: TRBJ2-3; d_gene: .; CDR3aa: CASSVGTSDTQYF; CDR3nt: TGTGCCAGCAGCGTAGGGACTTCAGATACGCAGTATTTT
v_gene: TRBV7-9; len: 15; abundance: .; j_gene: TRBJ1-2; d_gene: .; CDR3aa: CASSLANQGPYGYTF; CDR3nt: TGTGCCAGCAGCTTAGCGAATCAGGGTCCTTATGGCTACACCTTC
v_gene: TRBV11-2; len: 18; abundance: .; j_gene: TRBJ2-5; d_gene: TRBD1; CDR3aa: CASSLAPQQGARQETQYF; CDR3nt: TGTGCCAGCAGCTTAGCCCCTCAACAGGGGGCACGGCAAGAGACCCAGTACTTC
v_gene: TRBV5-4; len: 15; abundance: .; j_gene: TRBJ2-3; d_gene: .; CDR3aa: CASSLVQGYTDTQYF; CDR3nt: TGTGCCAGCAGCTTGGTTCAGGGGTACACAGATACGCAGTATTTT
v_gene: TRBV6-5; len: 14; abundance: .; j_gene: TRBJ1-6; d_gene: .; CDR3aa: CASSPGTSNSPLHF; CDR3nt: TGTGCCAGCAGCCCCGGGACAAGTAATTCACCCCTCCACTTT
v_gene: TRBV24-1; len: 14; abundance: .; j_gene: TRBJ2-3; d_gene: TRBD2; CDR3aa: CATNHGGASDTQYF; CDR3nt: TGTGCCACCAACCACGGGGGGGCATCAGATACGCAGTATTTT
v_gene: TRBV9; len: 14; abundance: .; j_gene: TRBJ2-7; d_gene: TRBD2; CDR3aa: CASSPGGRNYEQYF; CDR3nt: TGTGCCAGCAGCCCGGGGGGACGGAACTACGAGCAGTACTTC
v_gene: TRBV5-4; len: 16; abundance: .; j_gene: TRBJ2-7; d_gene: TRBD2; CDR3aa: CASSPGGSGGSYEQYF; CDR3nt: TGTGCCAGCAGCCCAGGAGGAAGCGGGGGTTCCTACGAGCAGTACTTC
v_gene: TRBV3-1/TRBV3-2; len: 13; abundance: .; j_gene: TRBJ2-3; d_gene: TRBD2; CDR3aa: CASSPGGMNTQYF; CDR3nt: TGTGCCAGCAGTCCGGGGGGGATGAATACGCAGTATTTT
v_gene: TRBV18; len: 13; abundance: once; j_gene: TRBJ1-1; d_gene: .; CDR3aa: CASSLSLNTEAFF; CDR3nt: TGTGCCAGCTCACTGTCATTGAACACTGAAGCTTTCTTT
v_gene: TRBV6-2/TRBV6-3; len: 16; abundance: few; j_gene: TRBJ1-1; d_gene: TRBD1; CDR3aa: CASSWDRTTLNTEAFF; CDR3nt: TGTGCCAGCAGCTGGGACAGGACGACCTTGAACACTGAAGCTTTCTTT
v_gene: TRBV7-3; len: 17; abundance: .; j_gene: TRBJ2-3; d_gene: TRBD2; CDR3aa: CASSRTGAGVSTDTQYF; CDR3nt: TGTGCCAGCAGCCGAACGGGTGCGGGAGTTAGCACAGATACGCAGTATTTT
v_gene: TRBV10-2; len: 15; abundance: .; j_gene: TRBJ2-3; d_gene: TRBD2; CDR3aa: CASSESGGAADTQYF; CDR3nt: TGCGCCAGCAGTGAAAGCGGGGGGGCAGCAGATACGCAGTATTTT
v_gene: TRBV19; len: 14; abundance: .; j_gene: TRBJ1-2; d_gene: .; CDR3aa: CASSIGGSNYGYTF; CDR3nt: TGTGCCAGTAGTATAGGCGGTTCTAACTATGGCTACACCTTC
v_gene: TRBV27; len: 13; abundance: .; j_gene: TRBJ2-7; d_gene: TRBD2; CDR3aa: CASSAGGPYEQYF; CDR3nt: TGTGCCAGCAGCGCGGGGGGGCCCTACGAGCAGTACTTC
v_gene: TRBV14; len: 14; abundance: once; j_gene: TRBJ2-1; d_gene: .; CDR3aa: CASSRPGVGNEQFF; CDR3nt: TGTGCCAGCAGCCGCCCAGGGGTCGGCAATGAGCAGTTCTTC
v_gene: TRBV4-3; len: 16; abundance: .; j_gene: TRBJ2-5; d_gene: TRBD2; CDR3aa: CASSQDLWGGVETQYF; CDR3nt: TGCGCCAGCAGCCAAGATCTCTGGGGAGGGGTAGAGACCCAGTACTTC
v_gene: TRBV11-2; len: 13; abundance: .; j_gene: TRBJ1-2; d_gene: .; CDR3aa: CASSARQRYGYTF; CDR3nt: TGTGCCAGCAGCGCAAGACAGAGATATGGCTACACCTTC
v_gene: TRBV29-1; len: 15; abundance: .; j_gene: TRBJ2-5; d_gene: .; CDR3aa: CSAGQGIAGGETQYF; CDR3nt: TGCAGCGCCGGACAGGGGATAGCGGGGGGAGAGACCCAGTACTTC
v_gene: TRBV3-1/TRBV3-2; len: 12; abundance: .; j_gene: TRBJ2-7; d_gene: .; CDR3aa: CASSQEEGVQYF; CDR3nt: TGTGCCAGCAGCCAAGAAGAGGGGGTGCAGTACTTC
v_gene: TRBV4-1; len: 14; abundance: .; j_gene: TRBJ1-5; d_gene: .; CDR3aa: CASSQDRGNQPQHF; CDR3nt: TGCGCCAGCAGCCAAGACAGGGGTAATCAGCCCCAGCATTTT
v_gene: TRBV27; len: 16; abundance: .; j_gene: TRBJ1-5; d_gene: .; CDR3aa: CASSLRPLGMDQPQHF; CDR3nt: TGTGCCAGCAGTTTAAGGCCACTAGGGATGGATCAGCCCCAGCATTTT
v_gene: TRBV7-3; len: 16; abundance: .; j_gene: TRBJ1-5; d_gene: TRBD1; CDR3aa: CASSPHRGYSNQPQHF; CDR3nt: TGTGCCAGCAGCCCTCACAGGGGATATAGCAATCAGCCCCAGCATTTT
v_gene: TRBV9; len: 14; abundance: .; j_gene: TRBJ1-2; d_gene: .; CDR3aa: CASSASQGTYGYTF; CDR3nt: TGTGCCAGCAGCGCCTCACAGGGAACCTATGGCTACACCTTC
v_gene: TRBV18; len: 13; abundance: .; j_gene: TRBJ2-1; d_gene: TRBD1; CDR3aa: CASSPTQGDEQFF; CDR3nt: TGTGCCAGCTCACCCACTCAGGGGGATGAGCAGTTCTTC
v_gene: TRBV28; len: 12; abundance: .; j_gene: TRBJ2-7; d_gene: .; CDR3aa: CASGGKSYEQYF; CDR3nt: TGTGCCAGCGGGGGGAAATCCTACGAGCAGTACTTC
v_gene: TRBV4-1; len: 16; abundance: .; j_gene: TRBJ2-3; d_gene: .; CDR3aa: CASSPEGGESTDTQYF; CDR3nt: TGCGCCAGCAGCCCGGAGGGCGGGGAGAGCACAGATACGCAGTATTTT
v_gene: TRBV30; len: 15; abundance: .; j_gene: TRBJ2-3; d_gene: .; CDR3aa: CAWSILASGTDTQYF; CDR3nt: TGTGCCTGGAGTATCCTAGCCTCTGGCACAGATACGCAGTATTTT
v_gene: TRBV21-1; len: 16; abundance: .; j_gene: TRBJ2-3; d_gene: .; CDR3aa: CASHKSRDRVPDTQYF; CDR3nt: TGTGCCAGCCACAAATCAAGGGACAGGGTTCCCGATACGCAGTATTTT
v_gene: TRBV7-7; len: 15; abundance: .; j_gene: TRBJ2-5; d_gene: TRBD1; CDR3aa: CASSLNRGPQETQYF; CDR3nt: TGTGCCAGCAGCTTAAACAGGGGCCCCCAAGAGACCCAGTACTTC
v_gene: TRBV6-5; len: 14; abundance: .; j_gene: TRBJ1-3; d_gene: .; CDR3aa: CASRFRTERNTIYF; CDR3nt: TGTGCCAGCAGGTTCCGGACAGAGCGAAACACCATATATTTT
v_gene: TRBV27; len: 15; abundance: .; j_gene: TRBJ1-3; d_gene: TRBD1; CDR3aa: CASSLSAGGGNTIYF; CDR3nt: TGTGCCAGCAGTTTATCAGCAGGGGGTGGAAACACCATATATTTT
v_gene: TRBV5-1; len: 15; abundance: .; j_gene: TRBJ1-1; d_gene: .; CDR3aa: CASSWVGTGDTEAFF; CDR3nt: TGCGCCAGCAGCTGGGTGGGGACTGGGGACACTGAAGCTTTCTTT
v_gene: TRBV6-5; len: 14; abundance: .; j_gene: TRBJ1-2; d_gene: TRBD1; CDR3aa: CASSLTGVHYGYTF; CDR3nt: TGTGCCAGCAGTCTTACAGGGGTGCACTATGGCTACACCTTC
v_gene: TRBV11-2; len: 16; abundance: .; j_gene: TRBJ2-2; d_gene: .; CDR3aa: CASSLGRGTNTGELFF; CDR3nt: TGTGCCAGCAGCTTAGGGCGGGGTACGAACACCGGGGAGCTGTTTTTT
v_gene: TRBV2; len: 13; abundance: few; j_gene: TRBJ2-7; d_gene: TRBD2; CDR3aa: CATQRGVSYEQYF; CDR3nt: TGTGCCACCCAGCGGGGGGTTTCCTACGAGCAGTACTTC
v_gene: TRBV7-9; len: 13; abundance: .; j_gene: TRBJ2-1; d_gene: .; CDR3aa: CASSAQIGDEQFF; CDR3nt: TGTGCCAGCAGCGCCCAAATAGGGGATGAACAGTTCTTC
v_gene: TRBV18; len: 16; abundance: few; j_gene: TRBJ1-1; d_gene: TRBD1; CDR3aa: CASSIPTGVWSTEAFF; CDR3nt: TGTGCCAGCTCCATTCCTACAGGGGTCTGGAGCACTGAAGCTTTCTTT
v_gene: TRBV7-9; len: 14; abundance: .; j_gene: TRBJ2-5; d_gene: TRBD2; CDR3aa: CASSLGLGGETQYF; CDR3nt: TGTGCCAGCAGCTTAGGTCTGGGGGGGGAGACCCAGTACTTC
v_gene: TRBV7-2; len: 15; abundance: once; j_gene: TRBJ2-1; d_gene: .; CDR3aa: CASSPDLTGPGEQFF; CDR3nt: TGTGCCAGCAGCCCCGACCTTACAGGGCCTGGTGAGCAGTTCTTC
v_gene: TRBV7-2; len: 15; abundance: few; j_gene: TRBJ2-7; d_gene: TRBD1; CDR3aa: CASSSRPGQGAEQYF; CDR3nt: TGTGCCAGCAGCTCCAGACCGGGACAGGGCGCCGAGCAGTACTTC
v_gene: TRBV12-3/TRBV12-4; len: 13; abundance: .; j_gene: TRBJ1-2; d_gene: .; CDR3aa: CASSLGIRGGYTF; CDR3nt: TGTGCCAGCAGTTTGGGTATTAGGGGAGGCTACACCTTC
v_gene: TRBV30; len: 15; abundance: .; j_gene: TRBJ2-2; d_gene: TRBD2; CDR3aa: CAWREGGVNTGELFF; CDR3nt: TGTGCCTGGAGGGAGGGAGGGGTGAACACCGGGGAGCTGTTTTTT